This T cell receptor (beta chain) derives from a study of OX40 agonist ivuxolimab in advanced cancers. Some clones are missing from TCRdb's copy, which holds only in-frame ones; the method was immunoSEQ multiplex PCR. The sample consists of about 61,000 clones, around 93% of them appearing once. With 5 bases removed from V and 1 base from J, the gap between germline ends came to 12 bases. Germline loops: CDR1 LNHNV, CDR2 YYDKDF (reference sequence). This CDR3 is 15 amino acids long. In this sample, this clone turned up a few times. This sample comprised CD4+ or CD8+ T cells sorted from blood, obtained in a trial of the OX40 agonist ivuxolimab. This sequence was found in an adult with an advanced solid tumor such as melanoma, head and neck, liver or kidney cancer. The J gene is TRBJ1-3, the V gene TRBV15; D remains ambiguous. The CDR3 spells CATSPDVGSGNTIYF. CDR3 nucleotides: TGTGCCACCAGCCCTGATGTAGGGTCTGGAAACACCATATATTTT.